This T cell receptor beta chain was recovered during a study of CD8+ T cells in alopecia areata. Study-level results: An increase in clonality over normal scalp was evident in lesional scalp, especially alopecia totalis/universalis. Alphabeta T cells residing in normal skin are also sequenced in scalp samples.

This CDR3 spans 14 amino acids. V shed 6 bases, J shed 3 bases, and the junction held 10 bases outside the gene matches. Germline values: CDR1 SQVTM, CDR2 ANQGSEA. Regarding this clone: The antigen is unknown.

CD4+ lymphocytes from four to six patients underwent sorting into CD25+CD127- populations. Peripheral blood samples and lesional scalp punch biopsies were obtained from alopecia areata patients. PBMCs were stained for CD3, CD4 and CD8, and CD4+ and CD8+ T cells were sorted. cDNA prepared by RNA extraction and subsequent reverse transcription served as the template for sequencing. Profiling relied on immunoSEQ multiplex PCR, and the TCRdb table lists in-frame clones only, not all of them. The sample contains roughly 14,000 clones, roughly 54% of which appear only once. The rearrangement joins TRBV29-1 to TRBJ2-7; 8 nucleotides agree with TRBD2. The receptor's source is a human donor with alopecia areata. Sequencing was done on a sample of CD4+ Tregs sorted from blood. For the CDR3, the DNA is TGCAGCGTCAAAACTAGCGGTCTTGACTACGAGCAGTACTTC. It codes for CSVKTSGLDYEQYF.